Presented here are 27 T cell receptor beta chains from one specimen sequenced in a study of T cells in Graves' hyperthyroidism and ophthalmopathy. Researchers took RNA transcripts and amplified the TCR beta CDR3 regions from them. First-round RT-PCR of the TCR CDR3 relied on the HTBI primer set. In TCRdb, the multiplex PCR reads were re-called with MiXCR into one record per CDR3 protein. Counted here are about 500,000 distinct CDR3 sequences, 15% to 20% occurring once; the ten biggest clones make up 25% to 35%. The sequencing input was blood. Source of these receptors: a young woman with Graves' ophthalmopathy.

Concerning this clonotype itself: The junction and the germline gene differ at one end; a read error may be behind it. The V and J genes are TRBV5-1 and TRBJ1-1; perhaps TRBD1 as D (5 bases). Germline V gives CDR1 SGHRS, CDR2 YFSETQ. The CDR3 covers 13 residues. The DNA of the CDR3 is TGCGCCGGCAGCTCGGGGCAGAACACTGAAGCTTTCTTT. Translating it yields CAGSSGQNTEAFF.

The chain links TRBV6-4 to TRBJ2-1; TRBD2 agrees at 10 bases. Looked up from germline, CDR1 is MRHNA and CDR2 is SNTAGT. Trimming at V came to 3 bases and at J to 5 bases, leaving 4 bases not matched to a gene. CDR3 length: 15 residues. The CDR3 spells CASSESSGGHNEQFF. CDR3 bases: TGTGCCAGCAGTGAGTCTAGCGGGGGACACAATGAGCAGTTCTTC.

The CDR3 DNA follows: TGTGCCAGTAGTAAGGGACAGGGTGACGATCAGCCCCAGCATTTT. It specifies CASSKGQGDDQPQHF. V and J are TRBV19 and TRBJ1-5; 9 nucleotides align to TRBD1. The V and J ends lost 4 bases and 5 bases, in that order; junction bases with no gene match: 6. CDR1 LNHDA and CDR2 SQIVND come from the germline V gene (reference sequence). The CDR3 is 15 residues long.

This clonotype has at least ten counts. The chain has TRBV28 and TRBJ1-2; 9 bases map to TRBD1. After removal of 6 bases from V and 8 bases from J, the junction contained 4 bases not matched to a gene. The CDR3 consists of 12 residues. The V gene's germline CDR1 is MDHEN and CDR2 SYDVKM. Here the CDR3 reads CASRQGAGGYTF. The CDR3 DNA follows: TGTGCCAGCAGACAGGGGGCGGGCGGCTACACCTTC.

The chain recombines TRBV27 with TRBJ2-3; 7 bases fit TRBD2. This CDR3 spans 19 amino acids. V lost 5 bases to trimming and J lost 5 bases; unmatched junction nucleotides: 22. Germline V gene sequence: CDR1 MNHEY, CDR2 SMNVEV (reference sequence). This CDR3 reads CASSPLGGGGGVIGDTQYF. The CDR3 nucleotides are TGTGCCAGCAGTCCTTTGGGGGGGGGAGGAGGGGTCATTGGAGATACGCAGTATTTT.

V and J are TRBV25-1 and TRBJ2-1; D might be TRBD2 (6 bases). Germline V gives CDR1 MGHDK, CDR2 SYGVNS. Trimming cost V 4 bases and J 0 bases, with 10 bases left between them. There are 15 residues in the CDR3. The CDR3 loop is CASSVRGFSYNEQFF. The CDR3 DNA is TGTGCCAGCAGTGTGCGGGGATTCTCCTACAATGAGCAGTTCTTC. The variable domain in full, with the rest retrieved from reference TRBV25-1 and TRBJ2-1, is EADIYQTPRYLVIGTGKKITLECSQTMGHDKMYWYQQDPGMELHLIHYSYGVNSTEKGDLSSESTVSRIRTEHFPLTLESARPSHTSQYLCASSVRGFSYNEQFFGPGTRLTVL.

This chain joins TRBV6-6 and TRBJ1-6; tentative D call: TRBD1 (6 bases). This CDR3 is built from 14 residues. Trimming took 2 bases from V and 10 from J, leaving 12 bases between them. The germline V gene encodes CDR1 MNHNY and CDR2 SVGAGI (reference sequence). The CDR3 loop reads CASSYSRGGSPLHF. CDR3 coding DNA: TGTGCCAGCAGTTACAGTAGGGGGGGGTCACCCCTCCACTTT.

This clonotype was counted at least ten times. This chain connects TRBV29-1 to TRBJ1-1; 8 nucleotides line up with TRBD1. V trimming: 5 bases; J trimming: 5 bases; junction bases outside the gene matches: 7. This CDR3 has 13 amino acids. CDR1 is SQVTM, CDR2 ANQGSEA, per germline. The CDR3 protein is CSVNRGFGTEAFF. For the CDR3, the DNA is TGCAGCGTTAACAGGGGGTTCGGGACTGAAGCTTTCTTT.

There are a few counts of this clonotype. The chain employs TRBV27 and TRBJ2-1; 11 bases agree with TRBD2. CDR1 and CDR2 from the germline V gene are MNHEY and SMNVEV (reference sequence). J lost 5 bases, V lost 7 bases, and 7 bases had no gene match. The CDR3 runs to 15 residues. CDR3 nucleotide sequence: TGTGCCAGCACTAGAGGGACTAGCGGCAACAATGAGCAGTTCTTC. Its translation: CASTRGTSGNNEQFF.

This rearrangement joins TRBV2 to TRBJ2-3, with 10 nucleotides matching TRBD2. The germline gives CDR1 SNHLY, CDR2 FYNNEI. V gave up 6 bases and J gave up 5 bases; unmatched junction bases: 11. The CDR3 is 16 amino acids. The CDR3 nucleotides read TGTGCCAGCAGGAATCTAGCGGGAGTAGTGGGAGATACGCAGTATTTT. Translating it yields CASRNLAGVVGDTQYF. Looking up the rest from reference TRBV2 and TRBJ2-3 gives the full variable domain: EPEVTQTPSHQVTQMGQEVILRCVPISNHLYFYWYRQILGQKVEFLVSFYNNEISEKSEIFDDQFSVERPDGSNFTLKIRSTKLEDSAMYFCASRNLAGVVGDTQYFGPGTRLTVL.

This clonotype was observed a handful of times. The V and J genes are TRBV19 and TRBJ2-3; D gene ambiguous. CDR1 and CDR2 (germline): LNHDA, SQIVND (reference sequence). Trimming pared 3 bases from V and 9 bases from J, leaving 10 bases between. There are 12 residues in the CDR3. The CDR3 nucleotides read TGTGCCAGTAGTATTGGGCTGGAAACGCAGTATTTT. It translates to CASSIGLETQYF. Full variable domain (remainder filled in from reference TRBV19 and TRBJ2-3): DGGITQSPKYLFRKEGQNVTLSCEQNLNHDAMYWYRQDPGQGLRLIYYSQIVNDFQKGDIAEGYSVSREKKESFPLTVTSAQKNPTAFYLCASSIGLETQYFGPGTRLTVL.

This clonotype turned up a few times. V usage is TRBV5-1 and J usage is TRBJ2-3, with D unclear. The V gene's germline CDR1 is SGHRS and CDR2 YFSETQ. This CDR3 region has 15 residues. The germline V and J ends were trimmed by 4 bases and 1 base, with 13 bases remaining between them. CDR3 amino acids: CASSQDGVGTDTQYF. CDR3 DNA sequence: TGCGCCAGCAGCCAAGATGGTGTTGGCACAGATACGCAGTATTTT.

This clonotype was counted ten times or more. This sequence joins TRBV6-2 or TRBV6-3 and TRBJ1-1; possibly TRBD1 for D (6 bases). V lost 6 bases, J lost 1 base, and 15 bases lay in between. Germline CDR1 is MNHEY and CDR2 is SVGEGT. CDR3 length equals 15 residues. The CDR3: CASSTLGHRNTEAFF. The CDR3 nucleotides are TGTGCCAGCAGCACACTGGGACATAGGAACACTGAAGCTTTCTTT.

This clonotype turned up a few times. The gene calls are TRBV27 and TRBJ2-2, with 8 bases lining up with TRBD2. Germline loops: CDR1 MNHEY, CDR2 SMNVEV (reference sequence). J gave up 5 bases and V 9 bases, and 8 bases lay outside the gene matches. The CDR3 spans 14 residues. The CDR3 DNA is TGTGCCAGTAGTGTGGCGGGAGGTACCGGGGAGCTGTTTTTT. Protein product: CASSVAGGTGELFF.

The chain has TRBV6-1 and TRBJ1-5; 7 bases match TRBD1. Germline CDR1 MNHNS, CDR2 SASEGT. J gave up 4 bases and V 7 bases, and 13 bases lay outside the gene matches. This CDR3 spans 16 amino acids. The CDR3 is CASKPYRDSINQPQHF. CDR3 DNA sequence: TGTGCCAGCAAACCCTACCGGGACAGCATAAATCAGCCCCAGCATTTT.

This clonotype has a count of ten or more. The chain combines TRBV28 with TRBJ1-1; TRBD1 might be the D (6 bases). Germline V lookup: CDR1 MDHEN, CDR2 SYDVKM. The CDR3 totals 18 residues. Trimming removed 1 base from V and 0 bases from J, with 18 bases in between. CDR3 residues: CASSLFYRAGTMNTEAFF. CDR3 in DNA: TGTGCCAGCAGTTTATTTTACAGGGCAGGGACTATGAACACTGAAGCTTTCTTT.

This rearrangement joins TRBV30 to TRBJ1-1; D remains unclear. The CDR3 spans 12 residues. V lost 2 bases to trimming and J lost 4 bases, with 8 bases between them. The germline CDR1 and CDR2 sequences are GTSNPN and SVGIG (reference sequence). CDR3 sequence: CAWSQMTTEAFF. The CDR3 bases are TGTGCCTGGAGTCAGATGACCACTGAAGCTTTCTTT.

The chain joins TRBV4-1 to TRBJ1-5; no definite D call. CDR1 and CDR2 (germline): MGHRA, YSYEKL. With 1 base removed from V and 3 bases from J, the gap between germline ends came to 7 bases. The CDR3 contains 14 residues. CDR3 residues: CASSQGQNNQPQHF. CDR3 DNA: TGCGCCAGCAGCCAAGGGCAGAACAATCAGCCCCAGCATTTT.

The V call is TRBV20-1, the J call TRBJ2-3, with D unresolved. The CDR3 sequence is 16 residues long. V gave up 0 bases and J gave up 6 bases, with 19 bases separating them. CDR1 is DFQATT, CDR2 SNEGSKA, per germline (reference sequence). The CDR3 is CSARDSELSVGDTQYF. The CDR3 DNA follows: TGCAGTGCTAGAGATTCGGAGTTAAGCGTGGGGGATACGCAGTATTTT.

The rearrangement joins TRBV28 to TRBJ1-1, with 8 positions matching TRBD1. Germline V CDR1 and CDR2: MDHEN, SYDVKM. The CDR3 loop spans 14 amino acids. Trimming at V came to 10 bases and at J to 7 bases, leaving 14 bases not matched to a gene. Here the CDR3 DNA reads TGTGCCACCCACCTCTACAGGGGGACTAATGAAGCTTTCTTT. Encoded protein: CATHLYRGTNEAFF.

With regard to this clonotype: A much larger clone lies a single base off, so this may be a read error. The V call is TRBV6-2 or TRBV6-3, the J call TRBJ2-7; D gene unclear. The germline CDR1 and CDR2 sequences are MNHEY and SVGEGT. This CDR3 comprises 15 residues. The CDR3 DNA reads as TGTGTCAGCAGCGAACCCTTGGCGGTATCCTACGAGCAGTACTTC. This translates into CVSSEPLAVSYEQYF.

This clonotype was counted only a few times. The genes are TRBV30 and TRBJ2-3, with TRBD2 matching 11 bases. In germline, CDR1 is GTSNPN, CDR2 SVGIG (reference sequence). The CDR3 spans 16 residues. J gave up 1 base and V 0 bases, and 3 bases lay outside the gene matches. The CDR3 DNA reads as TGTGCCTGGAGTGTACTACTAGCGGGAGGCACAGATACGCAGTATTTT. It encodes CAWSVLLAGGTDTQYF. The full variable domain, with the rest looked up from reference TRBV30 and TRBJ2-3, is SQTIHQWPATLVQPVGSPLSLECTVEGTSNPNLYWYRQAAGRGLQLLFYSVGIGQISSEVPQNLSASRPQDRQFILSSKKLLLSDSGFYLCAWSVLLAGGTDTQYFGPGTRLTVL.

In this sample, this clonotype turned up a few times. The gene calls are TRBV5-4 and TRBJ2-3, with TRBD1 as a possible D gene (5 bases). The germline V and J ends were trimmed by 4 bases and 0 bases, with 12 bases remaining between them. The germline V gene has CDR1 SGHNT and CDR2 YYREEE (reference sequence). The CDR3 length is 15 residues. The CDR3, as DNA: TGTGCCAGCAGCAGGGGTGCAGGGAGCACAGATACGCAGTATTTT. Its translation is CASSRGAGSTDTQYF.

This clonotype came up many times. The chain carries TRBV6-1 and TRBJ2-1, with 13 bases matching TRBD2. The length of the CDR3 is 17 residues. The V segment lost 6 bases and the J segment 2 bases; nucleotides outside the gene matches: 7. Germline V lookup: CDR1 MNHNS, CDR2 SASEGT. CDR3 residues: CASSSHTSGRAYNEQFF. The CDR3 coding sequence is TGTGCCAGCAGCTCCCACACTAGCGGGAGGGCCTACAATGAGCAGTTCTTC.

The chain joins TRBV24-1 to TRBJ2-2; no clear D. The CDR3 is 16 residues long. V was pared by 3 bases and J by 6 bases, with 16 bases between. In germline, CDR1 is KGHDR, CDR2 SFDVKD. CDR3 DNA: TGTGCCACCAGTGATCCTACTTACCCCCCCCCCGGGGAGCTGTTTTTT. Translation gives CATSDPTYPPPGELFF.

This clonotype was seen repeatedly, ten times or more. V and J are TRBV3-1 and TRBJ2-1; 8 nucleotides line up with TRBD2. Germline V lookup: CDR1 LGHDT, CDR2 YNNKEL (reference sequence). The junction had 9 bases not matched to a gene; V was cut back by 0 bases and J by 8 bases. The CDR3 sequence is 16 residues long. The CDR3 bases are TGTGCCAGCAGCCAAGATCTCCAAGCGGGAGAGGATGAGCAGTTCTTC. Its translation: CASSQDLQAGEDEQFF.

This clonotype has more than one count but fewer than ten. The genes are TRBV6-2 or TRBV6-3 and TRBJ2-7, with TRBD1 matching 8 bases. Germline V gene data show CDR1 as MNHEY and CDR2 as SVGEGT. J gave up 3 bases and V 6 bases, and 7 bases lay outside the gene matches. This CDR3 has 14 residues. For the CDR3, the DNA is TGTGCCAGCAGGGCGGCAGGGGGCTTCTACGAGCAGTACTTC. It is translated as CASRAAGGFYEQYF.